These T cell receptor beta chains were read from a single sample in a study of cytotoxic CD8 clonotypes in ibrutinib-treated CLL. Sequencing used immunoSEQ multiplex PCR; TCRdb keeps in-frame clones, though not all of them. There are 150,000 or so clones in the sample; approximately 83% occur only once, and approximately 2% lies in the top ten. Here the sequenced sample was PBMCs, taken after 24 months of ibrutinib treatment. Source of these receptors: a human donor with chronic lymphocytic leukemia. CDR3s include the opening cysteine and the closing phenylalanine or tryptophan. Fields, in order: D gene, V gene, J gene, CDR3 length, clone size, CDR3 DNA, CDR3 protein. The D gene is left open where the match is weak. Some rows mark clone size as missing; the rest say once, few, many or name a class of expanded clone.

d_call: TRBD1; v_call: TRBV28; j_call: TRBJ2-7; cdr3_length: 15; clone_size: .; cdr3_nt: TGTGCCAGCAGCGCCTCAACCGGGACAGGGAACGAGCAGTACTTC; cdr3_aa: CASSASTGTGNEQYF
d_call: .; v_call: TRBV28; j_call: TRBJ1-2; cdr3_length: 15; clone_size: .; cdr3_nt: TGTGCCAGCAGTTCCCAGGGGTTGGGTCGGTATGGCTACACCTTC; cdr3_aa: CASSSQGLGRYGYTF
d_call: .; v_call: TRBV29-1; j_call: TRBJ2-5; cdr3_length: 16; clone_size: .; cdr3_nt: TGCAGCGTTGAAGGGGTAAAACAGGGCCGCCAAGAGACCCAGTACTTC; cdr3_aa: CSVEGVKQGRQETQYF
d_call: TRBD1; v_call: TRBV28; j_call: TRBJ1-1; cdr3_length: 15; clone_size: .; cdr3_nt: TGTGCCAGCAGTCCGGACAGGGCGGGCGGCACTGAAGCTTTCTTT; cdr3_aa: CASSPDRAGGTEAFF
d_call: TRBD1; v_call: TRBV29-1; j_call: TRBJ2-7; cdr3_length: 13; clone_size: .; cdr3_nt: TGCAGCGCCCGACAGGGGCGGGCGTACGAGCAGTACTTC; cdr3_aa: CSARQGRAYEQYF
d_call: .; v_call: TRBV2; j_call: TRBJ1-2; cdr3_length: 16; clone_size: .; cdr3_nt: TGTGCCAGCAGTGGGCATTCGGGGCCTTTCAGCTATGGCTACACCTTC; cdr3_aa: CASSGHSGPFSYGYTF
d_call: TRBD1; v_call: TRBV27; j_call: TRBJ1-3; cdr3_length: 13; clone_size: .; cdr3_nt: TGTGCCAGCAGTGACGAGGGGGCAAACACCATATATTTT; cdr3_aa: CASSDEGANTIYF
d_call: .; v_call: TRBV25-1; j_call: TRBJ2-7; cdr3_length: 13; clone_size: .; cdr3_nt: TGTGCCAGCGGTCACAGGGAAGGCCACGAGCAGTACTTC; cdr3_aa: CASGHREGHEQYF
d_call: .; v_call: TRBV11-3; j_call: TRBJ2-1; cdr3_length: 14; clone_size: .; cdr3_nt: TGTGCCAGCAGCTTTTCTGACGGGTACAATGAGCAGTTCTTC; cdr3_aa: CASSFSDGYNEQFF
d_call: .; v_call: TRBV5-6; j_call: TRBJ2-1; cdr3_length: 17; clone_size: .; cdr3_nt: TGTGCCAGCAGCCCCTTGGCCCGCCGGGTTACCTACAATGAGCAGTTCTTC; cdr3_aa: CASSPLARRVTYNEQFF
d_call: .; v_call: TRBV28; j_call: TRBJ1-2; cdr3_length: 15; clone_size: .; cdr3_nt: TGTGCCAGCAGTTTCCTGGACAGTACTAACTATGGCTACACCTTC; cdr3_aa: CASSFLDSTNYGYTF
d_call: TRBD1; v_call: TRBV7-9; j_call: TRBJ1-2; cdr3_length: 15; clone_size: .; cdr3_nt: TGTGCCAGCAGCTTAGTCGACAGGGAGGGCTATGGCTACACCTTC; cdr3_aa: CASSLVDREGYGYTF
d_call: .; v_call: TRBV11-2; j_call: TRBJ2-3; cdr3_length: 14; clone_size: .; cdr3_nt: TGTGCCAGCAGCTTAGGTGGAGGACCAGATACGCAGTATTTT; cdr3_aa: CASSLGGGPDTQYF
d_call: .; v_call: TRBV7-9; j_call: TRBJ1-1; cdr3_length: 17; clone_size: .; cdr3_nt: TGTGCCAGCAGCTTAGCGATGGAGGACCCCGGGCTGGCTGAAGCTTTCTTT; cdr3_aa: CASSLAMEDPGLAEAFF
d_call: TRBD1; v_call: TRBV7-9; j_call: TRBJ2-7; cdr3_length: 13; clone_size: .; cdr3_nt: TGTGCCAGCAGCTGGACAGGAGGCCACGAGCAGTACTTC; cdr3_aa: CASSWTGGHEQYF
d_call: .; v_call: TRBV4-2; j_call: TRBJ2-1; cdr3_length: 13; clone_size: .; cdr3_nt: TGTGCCAGCAGCCAAGGGTCAGGGAATGAGCAGTTCTTC; cdr3_aa: CASSQGSGNEQFF
d_call: TRBD1; v_call: TRBV27; j_call: TRBJ1-2; cdr3_length: 15; clone_size: .; cdr3_nt: TGTGCCAGCAGTTTATGGCGGGACAGGGATTACGGCTACACCTTC; cdr3_aa: CASSLWRDRDYGYTF
d_call: .; v_call: TRBV2; j_call: TRBJ1-5; cdr3_length: 16; clone_size: .; cdr3_nt: TGTGCCAGCAGTGACGTGGGGTCTACCTTTTATCAGCCCCAGCATTTT; cdr3_aa: CASSDVGSTFYQPQHF
d_call: .; v_call: TRBV27; j_call: TRBJ1-4; cdr3_length: 14; clone_size: .; cdr3_nt: TGTGCCAGCAGGGTAAACCCCTTCACCGAAAAACTGTTTTTT; cdr3_aa: CASRVNPFTEKLFF
d_call: .; v_call: TRBV10-1; j_call: TRBJ2-5; cdr3_length: 16; clone_size: .; cdr3_nt: TGCGCCAGCAGTGAGTCTGGAGCAGACGGGGAGGAGACCCAGTACTTC; cdr3_aa: CASSESGADGEETQYF
d_call: .; v_call: TRBV27; j_call: TRBJ1-5; cdr3_length: 13; clone_size: .; cdr3_nt: TGTGCCAGCAGTTTAAAAGAGGATCAGCCCCAGCATTTT; cdr3_aa: CASSLKEDQPQHF
d_call: .; v_call: TRBV2; j_call: TRBJ2-2; cdr3_length: 12; clone_size: .; cdr3_nt: TGTGCCAGCAGTGAAAACGGGCGGGAGCTGTTTTTT; cdr3_aa: CASSENGRELFF
d_call: .; v_call: TRBV28; j_call: TRBJ2-7; cdr3_length: 14; clone_size: .; cdr3_nt: TGTGCCAGCAGTCCGGGCCGTATTCAGGGAGAGCAGTACTTC; cdr3_aa: CASSPGRIQGEQYF
d_call: TRBD1; v_call: TRBV7-2; j_call: TRBJ1-3; cdr3_length: 16; clone_size: few; cdr3_nt: TGTGCCAGCAGCACGACAGGGGCTGTTTCTGGAAACACCATATATTTT; cdr3_aa: CASSTTGAVSGNTIYF
d_call: .; v_call: TRBV29-1; j_call: TRBJ2-1; cdr3_length: 14; clone_size: .; cdr3_nt: TGCAGCGTTAAGTTTGGGACTGTTTACAATGAGCAGTTCTTC; cdr3_aa: CSVKFGTVYNEQFF
d_call: .; v_call: TRBV5-4; j_call: TRBJ1-1; cdr3_length: 13; clone_size: few; cdr3_nt: TGTGCCAGCAGCTTGGAAGGGAGCACTGAAGCTTTCTTT; cdr3_aa: CASSLEGSTEAFF
d_call: TRBD1; v_call: TRBV10-3; j_call: TRBJ2-3; cdr3_length: 15; clone_size: .; cdr3_nt: TGTGCCATCAGCCCGGGACAGGGGATACGAGATACGCAGTATTTT; cdr3_aa: CAISPGQGIRDTQYF
d_call: TRBD1; v_call: TRBV7-3; j_call: TRBJ2-7; cdr3_length: 13; clone_size: .; cdr3_nt: TGTGCCAGCAGCTCGACAGGGGGCTACGAGCAGTACTTC; cdr3_aa: CASSSTGGYEQYF
d_call: .; v_call: TRBV7-2; j_call: TRBJ2-2; cdr3_length: 16; clone_size: .; cdr3_nt: TGTGCCAGCAGCTTAGGATCCAGGGTAAACACCGGGGAGCTGTTTTTT; cdr3_aa: CASSLGSRVNTGELFF
d_call: .; v_call: TRBV27; j_call: TRBJ2-1; cdr3_length: 14; clone_size: .; cdr3_nt: TGTGCCAGCGGACGGTCATCGGGGGCCTATGAGCAGTTCTTC; cdr3_aa: CASGRSSGAYEQFF
d_call: .; v_call: TRBV6-5; j_call: TRBJ1-2; cdr3_length: 14; clone_size: .; cdr3_nt: TGTGCCAGCAGTTACTCGATCTTATCCCACGGCTACACCTTC; cdr3_aa: CASSYSILSHGYTF
d_call: .; v_call: TRBV14; j_call: TRBJ2-3; cdr3_length: 14; clone_size: .; cdr3_nt: TGTGCCAGCAGGTCGACGAAAAACACAGATACGCAGTATTTT; cdr3_aa: CASRSTKNTDTQYF
d_call: .; v_call: TRBV7-2; j_call: TRBJ2-1; cdr3_length: 15; clone_size: .; cdr3_nt: TGTGCCAGCAGCTTAGCTGCAGGTCCTTACAATGAGCAGTTCTTC; cdr3_aa: CASSLAAGPYNEQFF
d_call: .; v_call: TRBV6-5; j_call: TRBJ1-4; cdr3_length: 14; clone_size: .; cdr3_nt: TGTGCCAGCAGCCTACAGGGTTTTAATGAAAAACTGTTTTTT; cdr3_aa: CASSLQGFNEKLFF
d_call: .; v_call: TRBV5-1; j_call: TRBJ1-3; cdr3_length: 14; clone_size: .; cdr3_nt: TGCGCCAGCAGTCCTGGGACTAGGGGAAACACCATATATTTT; cdr3_aa: CASSPGTRGNTIYF
d_call: .; v_call: TRBV6-1; j_call: TRBJ1-2; cdr3_length: 14; clone_size: .; cdr3_nt: TGTGCCAGCAATCCGGGGCAAGCTAACTATGGCTACACCTTC; cdr3_aa: CASNPGQANYGYTF
d_call: TRBD2; v_call: TRBV20-1; j_call: TRBJ2-7; cdr3_length: 11; clone_size: .; cdr3_nt: TGCAGTGCTAGCCGGGAGGACGAGCAGTACTTC; cdr3_aa: CSASREDEQYF
d_call: .; v_call: TRBV5-4; j_call: TRBJ1-2; cdr3_length: 11; clone_size: .; cdr3_nt: TGTGCCAGCAGCCAGGGACAAGGCTACACCTTC; cdr3_aa: CASSQGQGYTF
d_call: .; v_call: TRBV7-2; j_call: TRBJ1-3; cdr3_length: 15; clone_size: .; cdr3_nt: TGTGCCAGCAGCTTACATCTACCTGGGGGAAACACCATATATTTT; cdr3_aa: CASSLHLPGGNTIYF
d_call: TRBD1; v_call: TRBV18; j_call: TRBJ2-5; cdr3_length: 14; clone_size: .; cdr3_nt: TGTGCCAGCTCACCCTGGACAGGTCAAGAGACCCAGTACTTC; cdr3_aa: CASSPWTGQETQYF
d_call: TRBD1; v_call: TRBV7-2; j_call: TRBJ2-7; cdr3_length: 17; clone_size: .; cdr3_nt: TGTGCCAGCAGCCCCCTGGTACTCAGGGGACAGAGCTACGAGCAGTACTTC; cdr3_aa: CASSPLVLRGQSYEQYF
d_call: .; v_call: TRBV5-1; j_call: TRBJ2-3; cdr3_length: 14; clone_size: .; cdr3_nt: TGCGCCAGCACCCTGGACACGATCACAGATACGCAGTATTTT; cdr3_aa: CASTLDTITDTQYF
d_call: .; v_call: TRBV7-2; j_call: TRBJ1-5; cdr3_length: 13; clone_size: once; cdr3_nt: TGTGCCAGCAGCTACCGCGGTAAGGAGCCCCAGCATTTT; cdr3_aa: CASSYRGKEPQHF
d_call: TRBD2; v_call: TRBV28; j_call: TRBJ2-3; cdr3_length: 15; clone_size: .; cdr3_nt: TGTGCCACTCTCCCGGGAGCGGGACTATACAATACGCAGTATTTT; cdr3_aa: CATLPGAGLYNTQYF
d_call: TRBD1; v_call: TRBV27; j_call: TRBJ1-1; cdr3_length: 14; clone_size: .; cdr3_nt: TGTGCCAGCACCAGTTACAGGGGGAACACTGAAGCTTTCTTT; cdr3_aa: CASTSYRGNTEAFF